The 4 T cell receptor beta chains in this list originate from one sample, sequenced in a study of blood T cell repertoires in COVID-19. Using immunoSEQ multiplex PCR, the repertoire was profiled, and TCRdb retains in-frame clones only, with some absent. The repertoire holds some 120,000 clones, roughly 81% seen once, with approximately 1.5% in the top ten. Sequencing was performed on peripheral blood. The receptor set was obtained from a man aged 40-50 years with acute or convalescent COVID-19.

J is TRBJ2-3 and V is TRBV5-5; 13 positions match TRBD2. The germline CDR1 and CDR2 sequences are SGHKS and YYEKEE (reference sequence). The CDR3 runs 16 residues. With V trimmed by 3 bases and J by 2 bases, 3 bases remained unmatched. The CDR3 here is CASSSGLAGTTDTQYF. CDR3 nucleotides: TGTGCCAGCAGCTCGGGACTAGCGGGAACCACAGATACGCAGTATTTT.

In this sample, this clone turned up once. The V gene is TRBV28, the J gene TRBJ2-7; 8 bases fit TRBD2. This CDR3 region has 15 residues. The germline CDR1 and CDR2 sequences are MDHEN and SYDVKM. The ends lost 4 bases at V and 2 bases at J; junction bases unmatched: 7. In DNA form, the CDR3 reads TGTGCCAGCAGTTCCATAGCGGGATTCGCCTACGAGCAGTACTTC. Translation gives CASSSIAGFAYEQYF.

The chain uses TRBV6-5 and TRBJ1-1; D may be TRBD1 (5 bases). CDR1 and CDR2 (germline): MNHEY, SVGAGI. Deletions cut 6 bases from V and 0 bases from J, with 11 bases between. The CDR3 extends over 14 amino acids. CDR3 residues: CASRDQGVNTEAFF. The CDR3 DNA reads TGTGCCAGCAGGGACCAAGGGGTGAACACTGAAGCTTTCTTT.

The chain employs TRBV7-2 and TRBJ2-1, with 10 bases aligning to TRBD1. The germline CDR1 and CDR2 sequences are SGHTA and FQGNSA. The CDR3 loop spans 14 amino acids. Trimming at V came to 6 bases and at J to 6 bases, leaving 5 bases not matched to a gene. The CDR3 region has the DNA TGTGCCAGCAGTTGGGACAGGGGCCCCAATGAGCAGTTCTTC. Translated: CASSWDRGPNEQFF.